The 32 T cell receptor beta chains below were found in one sample sequenced in a study of T cells in Graves' hyperthyroidism and ophthalmopathy. RNA transcripts were the template for amplifying TCR beta CDR3 regions. During a first-round RT-PCR of the TCR CDR3, the HTBI primer set was used. TCRdb reprocessed the multiplex PCR reads with MiXCR, giving one entry per CDR3 protein. The repertoire holds 500,000 to 550,000 distinct CDR3 sequences, with about 20% as singletons. The sequencing input was blood. The receptors derive from a man in his forties with Graves' ophthalmopathy.

The genes are TRBV5-6 and TRBJ2-7, with a weak D call TRBD2 (6 bases). Per germline, CDR1 SGHDT and CDR2 YYEEEE. Deletions cut 6 bases from V and 0 bases from J, with 19 bases between. This CDR3 region has 16 residues. In DNA form, the CDR3 reads TGTGCCAGCACCCTTGCGGGACGGGGTAGCTCCTACGAGCAGTACTTC. Translating it yields CASTLAGRGSSYEQYF.

This chain joins TRBV9 and TRBJ1-1; D is uncertain. Germline V gene sequence: CDR1 SGDLS, CDR2 YYNGEE. The CDR3 runs 15 residues. With 1 base removed from V and 2 bases from J, the gap between germline ends came to 12 bases. CDR3 residues: CASSVYDFLNTEAFF. For the CDR3, the DNA is TGTGCCAGCAGCGTATATGACTTCCTAAACACTGAAGCTTTCTTT.

The chain couples TRBV6-5 to TRBJ1-5; a possible D gene is TRBD1 (6 bases). The length of the CDR3 is 16 residues. The ends were cut back, 2 bases at V and 0 bases at J, with 11 bases in the middle. Looked up from germline, CDR1 is MNHEY and CDR2 is SVGAGI. CDR3 sequence reads: CASSYQTGYSNQPQHF. CDR3 nucleotide sequence: TGTGCCAGCAGTTACCAAACAGGGTATAGCAATCAGCCCCAGCATTTT.

The rearrangement links TRBV20-1 to TRBJ2-7, with 7 bases identical to TRBD2. V trimming: 0 bases; J trimming: 7 bases; junction bases outside the gene matches: 9. This CDR3 spans 14 amino acids. CDR1 DFQATT and CDR2 SNEGSKA come from the germline V gene (reference sequence). The CDR3 nucleotides read TGCAGTGCTAGAGAGGGGGGGTTAACCCAAGAGCAGTACTTC. Its translation is CSAREGGLTQEQYF.

The J gene is TRBJ2-7, the V gene TRBV19; 9 nucleotides match TRBD1. Germline V CDR1 and CDR2: LNHDA, SQIVND (reference sequence). The V and J ends lost 7 bases and 5 bases, in that order; junction bases with no gene match: 9. The CDR3 is made up of 14 amino acids. In nucleotides, the CDR3 is TGTGCCAGTACCGTTGGGACAGGGATACACGAGCAGTACTTC. This encodes CASTVGTGIHEQYF.

There are a few counts of this clonotype. This chain joins TRBV6-2 or TRBV6-3 and TRBJ2-1; D not resolved. Trimming left V 1 base short and J 10 bases short, with 5 bases between. CDR1 and CDR2 from the germline V gene are MNHEY and SVGEGT. The CDR3 is 11 amino acids. The CDR3 loop is CASSYYWEQFF. CDR3 sequence (DNA): TGTGCCAGCAGTTACTACTGGGAGCAGTTCTTC.

This clonotype was observed a few times. The V gene is TRBV6-1, the J gene TRBJ2-7, with 8 bases that match TRBD1. The ends lost 3 bases at V and 7 bases at J; junction bases unmatched: 11. The CDR3 covers 15 residues. CDR1 is MNHNS and CDR2 is SASEGT in the germline V gene. CDR3 residues: CASSDVSDRAREQYF. The CDR3 coding sequence is TGTGCCAGCAGTGACGTTTCGGACAGGGCTAGGGAGCAGTACTTC.

This clonotype came up many times. The chain recombines TRBV18 with TRBJ2-3, with D uncertain. Germline values: CDR1 KGHSH, CDR2 LQKENI. The CDR3 length is 13 residues. V was shortened by 6 bases and J by 4 bases, with 11 bases between the two germline ends. CDR3 nucleotide sequence: TGTGCCAGCTCCAGCCTCGATGCAGATACGCAGTATTTT. This encodes CASSSLDADTQYF.

The chain carries TRBV6-1 and TRBJ2-7; 9 bases are shared with TRBD1. CDR3 length: 15 amino acids. V shed 7 bases and J 6 bases; nucleotides not matched to a gene: 13. Germline values: CDR1 MNHNS, CDR2 SASEGT. The CDR3 region has the DNA TGTGCCAGCACTCCCGGTGGGACAGGGAGCGGCGAGCAGTACTTC. Translation gives CASTPGGTGSGEQYF.

A single count supports this clonotype. The germline gene is not matched at one end of the junction; a read error may be the cause. The CDR3 loop reads CASTLAGVGGRETQYF. The CDR3 nucleotides read TGTGCCAGCACTTTAGCGGGAGTAGGGGGGAGAGAGACCCAGTACTTC. The chain recombines TRBV28 with TRBJ2-5, with TRBD2 matching over 9 bases. CDR1 and CDR2 from the germline V gene are MDHEN and SYDVKM. This CDR3 comprises 16 residues.

This clonotype was counted a few times. The chain employs TRBV7-9 and TRBJ1-2; D unclear. Looked up from germline, CDR1 is SEHNR and CDR2 is FQNEAQ (reference sequence). The CDR3 is 12 residues long. V shed 7 bases and J shed 5 bases, with 11 bases lying between them. This CDR3 reads CASTLMGYGYTF. The CDR3 coding sequence is TGTGCCAGCACCCTAATGGGATATGGCTACACCTTC. Variable domain in full (rest from reference TRBV7-9 and TRBJ1-2): DTGVSQNPRHKITKRGQNVTFRCDPISEHNRLYWYRQTLGQGPEFLTYFQNEAQLEKSRLLSDRFSAERPKGSFSTLEIQRTEQGDSAMYLCASTLMGYGYTFGSGTRLTVV.

V usage is TRBV3-1 and J usage is TRBJ2-7; D remains unclear. Germline-derived CDR1 and CDR2 are LGHDT and YNNKEL (reference sequence). V was shortened by 1 base and J by 3 bases, with 7 bases between the two germline ends. The CDR3 totals 13 residues. The CDR3 reads CASSQVDRYEQYF. CDR3 DNA sequence: TGTGCCAGCAGCCAAGTCGATCGCTACGAGCAGTACTTC.

This clonotype appeared a few times. The gene calls are TRBV11-2 and TRBJ1-4, with D tentatively TRBD1 (6 bases). Trimming cost V 1 base and J 5 bases, with 14 bases left between them. Germline CDR1 is SGHAT and CDR2 is FQNNGV. The CDR3 extends over 16 amino acids. The CDR3 DNA is TGTGCCAGCAGCTTAGTGGGGGGCCAGGTGAATGAAAAACTGTTTTTT. It encodes CASSLVGGQVNEKLFF.

The chain couples TRBV20-1 to TRBJ1-5; a possible D gene is TRBD1 (5 bases). Trimming removed 4 bases at V and 5 bases at J, with 15 bases between. The V gene's germline CDR1 is DFQATT and CDR2 SNEGSKA (reference sequence). The CDR3 spans 14 residues. As DNA, the CDR3 is TGCAGTGCTACGTGGACTGGACATCATCAGCCCCAGCATTTT. Its protein product is CSATWTGHHQPQHF.

V and J are TRBV20-1 and TRBJ1-1; 7 bases map to TRBD1. The V gene end was trimmed by 1 base and the J gene end by 1 base; junction bases not matched to a gene: 6. The CDR3 loop spans 15 amino acids. From germline, CDR1 is DFQATT and CDR2 SNEGSKA (reference sequence). The CDR3 sequence: CSARVRSGGNTEAFF. The CDR3 region has the DNA TGCAGTGCTAGAGTTCGGTCAGGGGGGAACACTGAAGCTTTCTTT.

This rearrangement joins TRBV2 to TRBJ1-5; tentative D call: TRBD1 (5 bases). Germline V gene data show CDR1 as SNHLY and CDR2 as FYNNEI. The CDR3 spans 16 residues. The ends were cut back, 2 bases at V and 2 bases at J, with 13 bases in the middle. The CDR3 DNA follows: TGTGCCAGCAGTGAACGCGCAGGGAAGGGCAATCAGCCCCAGCATTTT. This encodes CASSERAGKGNQPQHF.

This clonotype was seen many times. V gene TRBV3-1 combines with J gene TRBJ2-7; no definite D call. Trimming took off 1 base at V and 6 bases at J, with 4 bases between the two ends. This CDR3 is built from 11 residues. Germline V lookup: CDR1 LGHDT, CDR2 YNNKEL (reference sequence). CDR3 bases: TGTGCCAGCAGCCAAGTCGGCGAGCAGTACTTC. Its translation: CASSQVGEQYF.

This clonotype came up many times. The V call is TRBV4-2, the J call TRBJ2-7; 7 nucleotides align to TRBD2. The length of the CDR3 is 16 residues. V lost 3 bases, J lost 3 bases, and 11 bases stayed unmatched. In germline, CDR1 is LGHNA, CDR2 YNFKEQ. The CDR3 coding sequence is TGTGCCAGCAGCCACTCCGGGGGGAAGACAGACTACGAGCAGTACTTC. It specifies CASSHSGGKTDYEQYF.

The chain recombines TRBV12-3 or TRBV12-4 with TRBJ1-2; a weak D match, TRBD1 (5 bases). V was clipped by 7 bases and J by 12 bases, with 21 bases between them. The CDR3 runs 13 residues. The CDR3 protein is CASTPGTSQRNTF. CDR3 bases: TGTGCCAGCACCCCCGGGACGTCTCAAAGAAACACCTTC.

The rearrangement joins TRBV9 to TRBJ1-2, with TRBD1 matching over 7 bases. Germline V CDR1 and CDR2: SGDLS, YYNGEE. Germline trimming cut 4 bases from V and 4 bases from J; bases unmatched to any gene: 10. CDR3 length: 15 amino acids. The CDR3 region is CASSPTTTGLYGYTF. The DNA for the CDR3 is TGTGCCAGCAGCCCTACCACGACAGGGCTCTATGGCTACACCTTC.

The chain has TRBV12-5 and TRBJ2-1; D remains ambiguous. Germline V gene sequence: CDR1 LGHNT, CDR2 FRNRAP. Trimming cost V 3 bases and J 10 bases, with 10 bases left between them. The CDR3 length is 12 residues. CDR3 sequence: CASGFALGEQFF. CDR3 DNA: TGTGCTAGTGGTTTTGCTTTGGGGGAGCAGTTCTTC. The variable domain in full, completed from reference TRBV12-5 and TRBJ2-1, reads DARVTQTPRHKVTEMGQEVTMRCQPILGHNTVFWYRQTMMQGLELLAYFRNRAPLDDSGMPKDRFSAEMPDATLATLKIQPSEPRDSAVYFCASGFALGEQFFGPGTRLTVL.

The chain has TRBV10-3 and TRBJ2-7, with 9 bases identical to TRBD2. The length of the CDR3 is 16 residues. The ends lost 7 bases at V and 0 bases at J; junction bases unmatched: 10. Germline lookup yields CDR1 ENHRY and CDR2 SYGVKD. The CDR3 nucleotides read TGTGCCATCAAGCGATTCCGAGCGGGAGGCTCCTACGAGCAGTACTTC. Residues: CAIKRFRAGGSYEQYF.

The J gene is TRBJ2-2, the V gene TRBV25-1; tentative D call: TRBD1 (6 bases). The CDR3 covers 14 residues. V lost 9 bases and J 3 bases, leaving 14 bases between the germline ends. Looked up from germline, CDR1 is MGHDK and CDR2 is SYGVNS. The CDR3 DNA reads TGTGCCAGTATAGGACAGCTTTACACCGGGGAGCTGTTTTTT. Protein sequence: CASIGQLYTGELFF. The full variable domain, rest sourced from reference TRBV25-1 and TRBJ2-2, is EADIYQTPRYLVIGTGKKITLECSQTMGHDKMYWYQQDPGMELHLIHYSYGVNSTEKGDLSSESTVSRIRTEHFPLTLESARPSHTSQYLCASIGQLYTGELFFGEGSRLTVL.

V gene TRBV27 combines with J gene TRBJ2-5; D unresolved. The CDR3 is 13 amino acids. Trimming left V 4 bases short and J 2 bases short, with 8 bases between. Germline V gives CDR1 MNHEY, CDR2 SMNVEV (reference sequence). CDR3 nucleotides: TGTGCCAGCAGTTCGAGGACGCAAGAGACCCAGTACTTC. Translating gives CASSSRTQETQYF.

This clonotype was seen only once. The chain carries TRBV7-9 and TRBJ2-5, with D possibly TRBD1 on 6 matching bases. The CDR3 consists of 13 residues. V was trimmed by 4 bases and J by 7 bases, leaving 13 bases between them. Germline V CDR1 and CDR2: SEHNR, FQNEAQ (reference sequence). CDR3 coding DNA: TGTGCCAGCAGCTCGGACAGTTTTCGGACCCAGTACTTC. Translated, it gives CASSSDSFRTQYF.

This clonotype has a count of ten or more. The chain has TRBV7-8 and TRBJ2-1; TRBD2 matches 7 bases. CDR3 length: 16 residues. J gave up 1 base and V 5 bases, and 8 bases lay outside the gene matches. The germline V gene encodes CDR1 SGHVS and CDR2 FQNEAQ. In DNA form, the CDR3 reads TGTGCCAGCAGCCGCACCAGCGGGGCTTCCTACAATGAGCAGTTCTTC. This sequence encodes CASSRTSGASYNEQFF.

The chain links TRBV29-1 to TRBJ2-1, with D perhaps matching TRBD1 (5 bases). The CDR3 runs to 12 residues. Trimming took off 4 bases at V and 6 bases at J, with 10 bases between the two ends. Germline CDR1 is SQVTM and CDR2 is ANQGSEA. The CDR3 sequence: CSVVPGSNEQFF. CDR3 nucleotides: TGCAGCGTTGTGCCAGGGTCCAATGAGCAGTTCTTC.

In this sample, this clonotype turned up many times. The rearrangement links TRBV20-1 to TRBJ2-1; TRBD2 aligns across 10 bases. The J segment lost 6 bases and the V segment lost 3 bases, leaving 5 bases of the junction unmatched. CDR1 and CDR2 from the germline V gene are DFQATT and SNEGSKA (reference sequence). CDR3 length: 14 residues. CDR3 nucleotide sequence: TGCAGTGCTAGTTTCCTAGCGGGAGTCAATGAGCAGTTCTTC. Protein sequence: CSASFLAGVNEQFF.

V is TRBV15 and J is TRBJ1-1, with D perhaps matching TRBD1 (6 bases). V was shortened by 1 base and J by 0 bases, with 12 bases between the two germline ends. Germline V lookup: CDR1 LNHNV, CDR2 YYDKDF (reference sequence). This CDR3 comprises 16 residues. The CDR3 region has the DNA TGTGCCACCAGCAGAGTTCCTTCAGGGGTGAACACTGAAGCTTTCTTT. The encoded protein is CATSRVPSGVNTEAFF.

This clonotype has more than one count but fewer than ten. The V call is TRBV14, the J call TRBJ2-2; D gene ambiguous. Germline CDR1 SGHDN, CDR2 FVKESK. Trimming removed 1 base at V and 3 bases at J, with 18 bases between. The length of the CDR3 is 18 residues. CDR3 loop: CASSQGVGSYRDTGELFF. CDR3 nucleotide sequence: TGTGCCAGCAGCCAAGGTGTAGGGTCTTATCGGGACACCGGGGAGCTGTTTTTT.

This clonotype came up a few times. This rearrangement joins TRBV20-1 to TRBJ2-7, with a tentative D call TRBD2 (6 bases). This CDR3 has 13 residues. Germline V CDR1 and CDR2: DFQATT, SNEGSKA (reference sequence). With 2 bases removed from V and 3 bases from J, the gap between germline ends came to 11 bases. The CDR3 sequence is CSARTGAFYEQYF. CDR3 nucleotide sequence: TGCAGTGCTAGAACGGGAGCCTTCTACGAGCAGTACTTC.

This clonotype is a singleton in its sample. This rearrangement joins TRBV4-2 to TRBJ1-6, with TRBD1 matching over 9 bases. V lost 11 bases to trimming and J lost 6 bases; unmatched junction nucleotides: 8. The CDR3 length is 14 residues. Germline V gives CDR1 LGHNA, CDR2 YNFKEQ. The CDR3 spells CAPRDRALNSPLHF. The CDR3 DNA reads TGTGCCCCCAGGGACAGGGCCCTTAATTCACCCCTCCACTTT.